This T cell receptor (beta chain) was profiled in a study of OX40 agonist ivuxolimab in advanced cancers. Study at large: The patients received ivuxolimab by intravenous route every 2 weeks at 0.01 to 10 mg/kg. Broader study findings: CD4+ and CD8+ blood T cells expanded clonally by week 6 at 0.1 to 3.0 mg/kg. Averaged across samples, CD8+ T cells carried more expanded clones than CD4+ did. Among the nonresponders, some also had low normalized T-cell clonal expansion.

This clone was seen once. Its target is unknown. The CDR3 spans 14 residues. Germline V gene lookup returns CDR1 SGDLS and CDR2 YYNGEE. J gave up 0 bases and V 3 bases, and 2 bases lay outside the gene matches. Generated by immunoSEQ multiplex PCR, the TCRdb table keeps only in-frame clones and is missing some. In the table there are under 75,000 clones, roughly nine tenths of which are singletons. The chain combines TRBV9 with TRBJ2-7, with 8 bases that match TRBD2. The sequenced sample was CD4+ or CD8+ T cells sorted from blood, obtained in a trial of the OX40 agonist ivuxolimab. This receptor was obtained from an adult with an advanced solid tumor such as melanoma, head and neck, liver or kidney cancer. The CDR3 sequence is CASSASGGSYEQYF. CDR3 nucleotides: TGTGCCAGCAGCGCCAGCGGGGGCTCCTACGAGCAGTACTTC.